Sequencing of this T cell receptor beta chain was carried out in a study of T-cell reconstitution after alpha-beta-depleted transplantation in children. Whole-study findings and limits: T-cell counts and diversity were attributed mostly to newly produced T cells one year after transplant.

The CDR3 contains 14 residues. Germline lookup yields CDR1 SGDLS and CDR2 YYNGEE. Trimming took off 0 bases at V and 5 bases at J, with 11 bases between the two ends. As to this clonotype: Antigen unknown.

Unique molecular identifiers were incorporated during preparation of the TCRbeta library. TCRdb processed the PCR reads anew with MiXCR; each CDR3 protein has one entry. Among 450,000 to 550,000 distinct CDR3 sequences, about an eighth were seen once, and the ten largest hold 14%. Sequencing was performed on PBMCs, mostly from graft donor cells, taken 180 days after TCRalphabeta/CD19-depleted stem cell transplant. This clonotype was obtained from a female patient aged 2-9 years who had a stem cell transplant for aplastic anemia, so the T cells may come from the graft donor. V and J are TRBV9 and TRBJ1-1, with D perhaps TRBD1 (6 bases). Here the CDR3 reads CASSVEGGMTEAFF. DNA of the CDR3: TGTGCCAGCAGCGTAGAGGGGGGGATGACTGAAGCTTTCTTT.